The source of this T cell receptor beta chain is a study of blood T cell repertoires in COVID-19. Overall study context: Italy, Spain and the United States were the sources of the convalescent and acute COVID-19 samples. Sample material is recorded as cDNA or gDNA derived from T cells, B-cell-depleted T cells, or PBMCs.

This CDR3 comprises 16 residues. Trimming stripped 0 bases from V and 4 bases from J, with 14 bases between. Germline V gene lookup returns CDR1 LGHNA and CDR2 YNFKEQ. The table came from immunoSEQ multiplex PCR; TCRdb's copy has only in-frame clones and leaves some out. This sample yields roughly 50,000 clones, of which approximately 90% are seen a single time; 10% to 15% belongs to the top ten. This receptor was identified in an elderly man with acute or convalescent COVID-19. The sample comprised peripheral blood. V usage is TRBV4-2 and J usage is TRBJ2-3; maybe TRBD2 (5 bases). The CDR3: CASSQEGRGGADTQYF. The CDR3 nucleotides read TGTGCCAGCAGCCAAGAAGGCCGGGGTGGAGCAGATACGCAGTATTTT.